This T cell receptor (beta chain) was found in a study of shared clonotypes between healthy human individuals. This clone was seen many times. Its antigen is not identified. Produced via immunoSEQ multiplex PCR; TCRdb's table is partial and in-frame only. The sample yields a few hundred thousand clones, approximately 65% seen once. Study results and caveats: Across a handful of donors, naive CD4 shared roughly 5%, naive CD8 about 3.2%, memory CD4 roughly 2.4%, memory CD8 roughly 0.37%.

This CDR3 spans 15 amino acids. V lost 4 bases, J lost 6 bases, and 16 bases lay in between. Looked up from germline, CDR1 is SGHRS and CDR2 is YFSETQ. The receptor was derived from a man aged 25-40 years in good health. Sequenced sample: memory CD4+ T cells sorted from blood. Subset meaning: CD45RA-negative fraction. V gene TRBV5-1 combines with J gene TRBJ2-2, with a possible D match to TRBD1 (5 bases). CDR3 loop: CASSVRLRDSGELFF. The CDR3, as DNA: TGCGCCAGCAGCGTGCGCCTCAGGGATTCCGGGGAGCTGTTTTTT.